These 23 T cell receptor beta chains came from one sample sequenced in a study of cytomegalovirus exposure and HLA in healthy donors. Primers included in the PCR were 60 Vbeta and 13 Jbeta primers. Method: immunoSEQ multiplex PCR; TCRdb's copy keeps in-frame clones and lacks some. The sample carries approximately 150,000 clones, around 77% recorded once. The sequencing input was PBMCs. The source of these receptors is a man aged 55-75 years in good health and CMV-seronegative.

The chain recombines TRBV5-1 with TRBJ2-1; D not resolved. V was trimmed by 0 bases and J by 0 bases, leaving 10 bases between them. The CDR3 has 16 residues. Germline lookup yields CDR1 SGHRS and CDR2 YFSETQ. The CDR3 is CASSLAQASSYNEQFF. CDR3 DNA: TGCGCCAGCAGCTTGGCCCAGGCAAGCTCCTACAATGAGCAGTTCTTC.

DNA for the CDR3: TGTGCCAGCAGCAGGAAAGACCGAGGGTATAGCAATCAGCCCCAGCATTTT. Translated: CASSRKDRGYSNQPQHF. The V call is TRBV21-1, the J call TRBJ1-5. TRBV21-1 constitutes a pseudogene. The CDR3 sequence is 17 residues long.

V is TRBV4-3 and J is TRBJ2-3; D is uncertain. The germline CDR1 and CDR2 sequences are LGHNA and YSLEER. Trimming shortened V by 0 bases and J by 4 bases, and 8 bases separated the two germline ends. The CDR3 extends over 14 amino acids. Here the CDR3 reads CASSQDEAADTQYF. CDR3 DNA sequence: TGCGCCAGCAGCCAAGATGAGGCGGCAGATACGCAGTATTTT.

The chain's CDR3 is CASSLDQGTDYNEQFF. CDR3 nucleotides: TGTGCCAGCAGCTTGGACCAAGGGACAGACTACAATGAGCAGTTCTTC. J is TRBJ2-1 and V is TRBV5-6; TRBD1 agrees at 7 bases. V lost 0 bases and J lost 3; bases outside the gene matches: 6. CDR3 length equals 16 residues. Germline V CDR1 and CDR2: SGHDT, YYEEEE.

The chain recombines TRBV7-2 with TRBJ1-3, with D possibly TRBD1 on 6 matching bases. Trimming pared 1 base from V and 2 bases from J, leaving 12 bases between. CDR3 length: 16 residues. The germline V gene encodes CDR1 SGHTA and CDR2 FQGNSA. CDR3 residues: CASSLVGGRTGNTIYF. The CDR3 region has the DNA TGTGCCAGCAGCTTAGTCGGGGGGCGAACTGGAAACACCATATATTTT.

The J gene is TRBJ2-3, the V gene TRBV6-5; D uncertain. The CDR3 consists of 13 residues. The germline V and J ends were trimmed by 8 bases and 3 bases, with 12 bases remaining between them. Germline V lookup: CDR1 MNHEY, CDR2 SVGAGI. The CDR3 is CASGRIGTDTQYF. CDR3 DNA: TGTGCCAGCGGAAGGATCGGGACAGATACGCAGTATTTT.

This chain uses TRBV6-5 with TRBJ1-2, with TRBD1 matching 7 bases. The CDR3 is 14 amino acids. Trimming at V came to 5 bases and at J to 3 bases, leaving 6 bases not matched to a gene. CDR1 and CDR2 from the germline V gene are MNHEY and SVGAGI. The CDR3 reads CASSRQGPDYGYTF. The CDR3 bases are TGTGCCAGCAGTCGACAGGGACCGGACTATGGCTACACCTTC.

This chain uses TRBV4-3 with TRBJ1-4; 11 bases are a match to TRBD1. This CDR3 has 15 residues. The J segment lost 10 bases and the V segment lost 3 bases, leaving 7 bases of the junction unmatched. Looked up from germline, CDR1 is LGHNA and CDR2 is YSLEER. The CDR3 sequence is CASSQPGQGGGKLFF. The CDR3 DNA sequence: TGCGCCAGCAGCCAGCCGGGACAGGGGGGAGGAAAACTGTTTTTT.

The chain is built from TRBV29-1 and TRBJ2-3, with 11 nucleotides matching TRBD2. The V segment lost 5 bases and the J segment 5 bases; nucleotides outside the gene matches: 3. Germline assignment: CDR1 SQVTM and CDR2 ANQGSEA. This CDR3 region has 13 residues. The CDR3 bases are TGCAGCGTTACCCTAGCGGGAGGAGATACGCAGTATTTT. Translating it yields CSVTLAGGDTQYF.

In this sample, this clone turned up a few times. The V call is TRBV7-9, the J call TRBJ2-3, with a tentative D call TRBD1 (6 bases). The V gene's germline CDR1 is SEHNR and CDR2 FQNEAQ (reference sequence). The CDR3 contains 13 residues. V was trimmed by 11 bases and J by 0 bases, leaving 12 bases between them. This CDR3 reads CAAVQGSTDTQYF. In DNA form, the CDR3 reads TGTGCCGCCGTACAGGGAAGCACAGATACGCAGTATTTT.

The genes are TRBV9 and TRBJ2-6; 7 nucleotides align to TRBD1. The CDR3 spans 17 residues. Germline CDR1 is SGDLS and CDR2 is YYNGEE. V shed 4 bases and J 0 bases; nucleotides not matched to a gene: 7. CDR3 residues: CASSLTGTNSGANVLTF. Here the CDR3 DNA reads TGTGCCAGCAGCCTGACAGGGACGAACTCTGGGGCCAACGTCCTGACTTTC.

The J gene is TRBJ2-2, the V gene TRBV13; possible D gene TRBD2, 5 bases. The CDR3 contains 17 residues. Germline lookup yields CDR1 PRHDT and CDR2 FYEKMQ (reference sequence). Trimming cost V 4 bases and J 6 bases, with 21 bases left between them. CDR3 in amino acids: CASSSDFSLPNPGELFF. CDR3 DNA sequence: TGTGCCAGCAGCTCGGACTTTTCTCTCCCTAATCCCGGGGAGCTGTTTTTT.

V usage is TRBV25-1 and J usage is TRBJ2-1; possible D gene TRBD2, 5 bases. Trimming took off 2 bases at V and 10 bases at J, with 9 bases between the two ends. This CDR3 is built from 12 residues. Germline-derived CDR1 and CDR2 are MGHDK and SYGVNS. CDR3: CASSEVRREQFF. In nucleotides, the CDR3 is TGTGCCAGCAGTGAAGTAAGGAGGGAGCAGTTCTTC.

V gene TRBV28 combines with J gene TRBJ1-2, with 7 bases matching TRBD1. From germline, CDR1 is MDHEN and CDR2 SYDVKM. J lost 2 bases, V lost 6 bases, and 6 bases had no gene match. The CDR3 loop spans 14 amino acids. As DNA, the CDR3 is TGTGCCAGCAGCTCCGCGACAGGGAACTATGGCTACACCTTC. This gives the protein CASSSATGNYGYTF.

V usage is TRBV10-3 and J usage is TRBJ2-7; 9 nucleotides align to TRBD1. Trimming removed 3 bases from V and 6 bases from J; junction bases left unmatched: 9. The CDR3 extends over 15 amino acids. The germline V gene encodes CDR1 ENHRY and CDR2 SYGVKD. The CDR3 nucleotides are TGTGCCATCAGTGATCTGAGGGGACAGGGCGGCGAGCAGTACTTC. Its translation is CAISDLRGQGGEQYF.

This clone was seen a single time. The V and J genes are TRBV7-2 and TRBJ2-6, with TRBD1 as a possible D gene (5 bases). Trimming shortened V by 5 bases and J by 0 bases, and 8 bases separated the two germline ends. This CDR3 is 15 amino acids long. CDR1 is SGHTA and CDR2 is FQGNSA in the germline V gene. The CDR3: CASSPTGSGANVLTF. In DNA form, the CDR3 reads TGTGCCAGCAGCCCCACAGGCTCTGGGGCCAACGTCCTGACTTTC. Variable domain in full (rest from reference TRBV7-2 and TRBJ2-6): GAGVSQSPSNKVTEKGKDVELRCDPISGHTALYWYRQSLGQGLEFLIYFQGNSAPDKSGLPSDRFSAERTGGSVSTLTIQRTQQEDSAVYLCASSPTGSGANVLTFGAGSRLTVL.

The rearrangement joins TRBV6-6 to TRBJ2-7, with D maybe TRBD1 (5 bases). The CDR3 contains 15 residues. Germline lookup yields CDR1 MNHNY and CDR2 SVGAGI (reference sequence). The V and J ends lost 6 bases and 0 bases respectively, with 15 bases between them. The CDR3 reads CASSSSRVSSYEQYF. The CDR3 DNA follows: TGTGCCAGCAGCTCCAGCAGGGTAAGCTCCTACGAGCAGTACTTC.

The table lists this clone with a few counts. This chain uses TRBV27 with TRBJ2-1; 8 nucleotides agree with TRBD2. This CDR3 region has 14 residues. The ends lost 2 bases at V and 4 bases at J; junction bases unmatched: 1. The V gene's germline CDR1 is MNHEY and CDR2 SMNVEV (reference sequence). CDR3 coding DNA: TGTGCCAGCAGTTTAAGCGGGGGTTACAATGAGCAGTTCTTC. This translates into CASSLSGGYNEQFF.

V usage is TRBV6-1 and J usage is TRBJ1-6; D gene unclear. V was clipped by 2 bases and J by 10 bases, with 9 bases between them. CDR1 and CDR2 from the germline V gene are MNHNS and SASEGT. This CDR3 region has 13 residues. CDR3 sequence (DNA): TGTGCCAGCAGTGAAAGCCCAGCGTCACCCCTCCACTTT. Its protein is CASSESPASPLHF.

This clone was seen a single time. The chain employs TRBV5-1 and TRBJ2-5; D is unclear. Trimming cost V 0 bases and J 1 base, with 13 bases left between them. The CDR3 runs 16 residues. Germline V gives CDR1 SGHRS, CDR2 YFSETQ. The CDR3 loop is CASSLALPGFQETQYF. The CDR3 bases are TGCGCCAGCAGCTTGGCCTTACCCGGGTTCCAAGAGACCCAGTACTTC.

This chain connects TRBV2 to TRBJ1-2; a weak D match, TRBD1 (5 bases). The V end lost 6 bases, the J end lost 4 bases, and 18 bases lay between the germline ends. Germline V gene data show CDR1 as SNHLY and CDR2 as FYNNEI. The CDR3 has 15 residues. In nucleotides, the CDR3 is TGTGCCAGCAGCGGGGAGGACACGACTGGCTATGGCTACACCTTC. Translating gives CASSGEDTTGYGYTF.

This chain joins TRBV6-1 and TRBJ1-1; possibly TRBD1 for D (6 bases). The CDR3 has 12 amino acids. Trimming removed 7 bases at V and 7 bases at J, with 13 bases between. Looked up from germline, CDR1 is MNHNS and CDR2 is SASEGT. CDR3: CASKRQAVEAFF. DNA of the CDR3: TGTGCCAGCAAAAGACAGGCAGTTGAAGCTTTCTTT.

The chain has TRBV30 and TRBJ2-3; a possible D gene is TRBD2 (5 bases). The CDR3 runs 13 residues. V was pared by 0 bases and J by 4 bases, with 8 bases between. The germline gives CDR1 GTSNPN, CDR2 SVGIG (reference sequence). The CDR3 DNA is TGTGCCTGGAGTGTGGCTAGCCCAGATACGCAGTATTTT. Its translation is CAWSVASPDTQYF.